These 20 T cell receptor beta chains were sequenced from one sample in a study of early T cells in non-severe SARS-CoV-2 infection. MiXCR, run by TCRdb on the 5' RACE reads, gives a single entry per CDR3 protein. The profile shows tens of thousands of distinct CDR3 sequences, around 12% of them singletons. Sequences were obtained from whole blood. The receptors derive from an adult who was a healthcare worker with PCR-confirmed SARS-CoV-2 infection or an uninfected control (not recorded which).

The chain carries TRBV29-1 and TRBJ1-1; D possibly corresponds to TRBD1 (5 bases). Trimming removed 7 bases at V and 4 bases at J, with 16 bases between. This CDR3 is 13 amino acids long. From germline, CDR1 is SQVTM and CDR2 ANQGSEA. CDR3 bases: TGCAGCGCGGGACGGGAGGTTTTCACTGAAGCTTTCTTT. Residues: CSAGREVFTEAFF.

This clonotype was recorded a few times. This chain joins TRBV28 and TRBJ2-7; maybe TRBD2 (5 bases). Trimming removed 2 bases from V and 3 bases from J, with 11 bases in between. Germline V lookup: CDR1 MDHEN, CDR2 SYDVKM. The CDR3 is made up of 14 amino acids. CDR3 DNA sequence: TGTGCCAGCAGTTTAACTAGTCGCGGCTACGAGCAGTACTTC. Translating gives CASSLTSRGYEQYF.

This rearrangement joins TRBV19 to TRBJ2-1; D remains ambiguous. CDR1 and CDR2 (germline): LNHDA, SQIVND (reference sequence). The V end was cut by 5 bases, the J end by 7 bases, with 15 bases between. The CDR3 contains 14 residues. CDR3 sequence reads: CASSFSNPGNEQFF. CDR3 in DNA: TGTGCCAGTAGTTTCTCCAACCCCGGTAATGAGCAGTTCTTC.

This clonotype was picked up a small number of times. This rearrangement joins TRBV7-2 to TRBJ2-3, with a weak D call TRBD2 (6 bases). V was trimmed by 1 base and J by 2 bases, leaving 19 bases between them. This CDR3 region has 18 residues. Germline CDR1 SGHTA, CDR2 FQGNSA. The CDR3 loop reads CASSLGNPGLAYTDTQYF. The CDR3 DNA reads as TGTGCCAGCAGCTTAGGTAACCCGGGACTCGCGTACACAGATACGCAGTATTTT.

The table lists this clonotype with a few counts. The chain recombines TRBV18 with TRBJ2-1; 11 bases are shared with TRBD2. This CDR3 is built from 17 residues. V dropped 2 bases and J dropped 3; count of bases not matched to a gene: 6. The V gene's germline CDR1 is KGHSH and CDR2 LQKENI. In nucleotides, the CDR3 is TGTGCCAGCTCACCAACTAGCGGGGGAAACAGCTACAATGAGCAGTTCTTC. Amino acids: CASSPTSGGNSYNEQFF.

There are many counts of this clonotype. The gene calls are TRBV28 and TRBJ1-2, with a tentative D call TRBD1 (6 bases). This CDR3 is built from 14 residues. V lost 2 bases and J lost 8, with 15 bases in between. Germline loops: CDR1 MDHEN, CDR2 SYDVKM. The CDR3 sequence is CASSLGAGARGYTF. For the CDR3, the DNA is TGTGCCAGCAGTTTAGGGGCGGGGGCCCGAGGCTACACCTTC.

This clonotype was seen ten or more times. This chain links TRBV29-1 with TRBJ2-3; 8 nucleotides line up with TRBD2. The V and J ends lost 6 bases and 0 bases, in that order; junction bases with no gene match: 8. Germline CDR1 reads SQVTM; CDR2 reads ANQGSEA. The length of the CDR3 is 15 residues. The CDR3 coding sequence is TGCAGCGTCGACTCCTTAGCGGGGAGCACAGATACGCAGTATTTT. Protein product: CSVDSLAGSTDTQYF.

This clonotype was counted between two and nine times. The rearrangement joins TRBV3-1 to TRBJ2-1, with no clear D. From germline, CDR1 is LGHDT and CDR2 YNNKEL (reference sequence). The CDR3 sequence is 14 residues long. Trimming took off 1 base at V and 9 bases at J, with 13 bases between the two ends. CDR3 in DNA: TGTGCCAGCAGCCAAGGGGCCCGGTTTGGTGAGCAGTTCTTC. This codes for CASSQGARFGEQFF.

To note about this clonotype: A read error is possible here, since a much larger clone lies one base away. V is TRBV12-3 or TRBV12-4 and J is TRBJ1-1, with D hard to call. There are 16 residues in the CDR3. V lost 3 bases to trimming and J lost 4 bases, with 18 bases between them. The CDR3 sequence: CASSFIGKGLITEAFF. The DNA for the CDR3 is TGTGCCAGCAGTTTTATTGGCAAAGGGCTTATCACTGAAGCTTTCTTT.

This clonotype was seen many times. The genes are TRBV20-1 and TRBJ2-7, with D perhaps TRBD1 or TRBD2 (5 bases each). Trimming shortened V by 4 bases and J by 1 base, and 11 bases separated the two germline ends. The germline V gene has CDR1 DFQATT and CDR2 SNEGSKA (reference sequence). This CDR3 has 13 residues. The CDR3: CSAIKRTSYEQYF. CDR3 bases: TGCAGTGCTATTAAGCGGACATCCTACGAGCAGTACTTC.

This clonotype was seen ten or more times. This chain uses TRBV11-2 with TRBJ1-1; TRBD1 matches 8 bases. The J segment lost 6 bases and the V segment lost 1 base, leaving 10 bases of the junction unmatched. The CDR3 extends over 16 amino acids. Germline CDR1 is SGHAT and CDR2 is FQNNGV. CDR3 DNA sequence: TGTGCCAGCAGCTTAGCCCAGGGGGCGCGATCAGCTGAAGCTTTCTTT. Protein product: CASSLAQGARSAEAFF.

There are many counts of this clonotype. The genes are TRBV28 and TRBJ2-2; D not resolved. Between the trimmed V and J ends, which lost 9 bases and 0 bases, there was a span of 20 bases. Germline values: CDR1 MDHEN, CDR2 SYDVKM. The CDR3 spans 17 residues. CDR3 DNA sequence: TGTGCCAGTTTCCCTTGGGCAGGCCCCCCGAACACCGGGGAGCTGTTTTTT. It encodes CASFPWAGPPNTGELFF.

This clonotype was observed at least ten times. The chain recombines TRBV18 with TRBJ1-6, with D perhaps TRBD1 (5 bases). Germline V gene lookup returns CDR1 KGHSH and CDR2 LQKENI. This CDR3 has 15 residues. V was pared by 2 bases and J by 8 bases, with 13 bases between. The CDR3 protein is CASSPGAADDSPLHF. CDR3 nucleotide sequence: TGTGCCAGCTCACCAGGGGCGGCTGACGATTCACCCCTCCACTTT.

In this sample, this clonotype turned up a few times. The V call is TRBV15, the J call TRBJ1-1, with D perhaps TRBD1 (5 bases). This CDR3 spans 16 amino acids. The V gene's germline CDR1 is LNHNV and CDR2 YYDKDF (reference sequence). V lost 1 base and J 0 bases, leaving 12 bases between the germline ends. As DNA, the CDR3 is TGTGCCACCAGCAGAGGGGGAGCAGGGATGAACACTGAAGCTTTCTTT. It codes for CATSRGGAGMNTEAFF.

The CDR3 nucleotides are TGTGCCAGCTCACCATACAGGGGGCAAGAGACCCAGTACTTC. Its translation: CASSPYRGQETQYF. The V call is TRBV18, the J call TRBJ2-5; 8 positions match TRBD1. The junction had 1 base not matched to a gene; V was cut back by 2 bases and J by 2 bases. The CDR3 length is 14 residues. Germline CDR1 KGHSH, CDR2 LQKENI.

The genes are TRBV10-3 and TRBJ1-2; D is unclear. Between the trimmed V and J ends, which lost 3 bases and 6 bases, there was a span of 11 bases. Germline-derived CDR1 and CDR2 are ENHRY and SYGVKD. This CDR3 is built from 13 residues. The DNA of the CDR3 is TGTGCCATCAGTGAACCGGGAGCTGATGGCTACACCTTC. This gives the protein CAISEPGADGYTF.

This clonotype showed up just a few times. The genes are TRBV6-6 and TRBJ1-5; 7 bases are a match to TRBD1. The germline V gene has CDR1 MNHNY and CDR2 SVGAGI (reference sequence). The CDR3 is 14 amino acids. V gave up 8 bases and J gave up 4 bases; unmatched junction bases: 8. The CDR3 bases are TGTGCCAGCTCCCGACAGGGAGGGAATCAGCCCCAGCATTTT. It encodes CASSRQGGNQPQHF.

This clonotype was counted ten times or more. In nucleotides, the CDR3 is TGCGCCAGCAGCTTGGTAGAGACCCAGTACTTC. Encoded protein: CASSLVETQYF. This chain joins TRBV5-1 and TRBJ2-5; D call uncertain. Germline-derived CDR1 and CDR2 are SGHRS and YFSETQ. Between the trimmed V and J ends, which lost 0 bases and 4 bases, there was a span of 1 base. This CDR3 spans 11 amino acids.

The sample holds many counts of this clonotype. The chain recombines TRBV10-3 with TRBJ2-4; 8 bases are shared with TRBD1. From germline, CDR1 is ENHRY and CDR2 SYGVKD. The V gene end was trimmed by 10 bases and the J gene end by 9 bases; junction bases not matched to a gene: 8. The CDR3 contains 12 residues. CDR3 DNA sequence: TGTGCCAGCGAGACAGGGGATGGCATTCAGTACTTC. Protein sequence: CASETGDGIQYF.

V gene TRBV18 combines with J gene TRBJ1-1; 7 nucleotides agree with TRBD1. The CDR3 totals 14 residues. The J segment lost 3 bases and the V segment lost 3 bases, leaving 4 bases of the junction unmatched. CDR1 and CDR2 from the germline V gene are KGHSH and LQKENI. The CDR3 sequence: CASSPTQGDTEAFF. The CDR3 bases are TGTGCCAGCTCACCCACGCAGGGGGACACTGAAGCTTTCTTT. Together with reference TRBV18 and TRBJ1-1, the CDR3 gives the full variable domain: NAGVMQNPRHLVRRRGQEARLRCSPMKGHSHVYWYRQLPEEGLKFMVYLQKENIIDESGMPKERFSAEFPKEGPSILRIQQVVRGDSAAYFCASSPTQGDTEAFFGQGTRLTVV.